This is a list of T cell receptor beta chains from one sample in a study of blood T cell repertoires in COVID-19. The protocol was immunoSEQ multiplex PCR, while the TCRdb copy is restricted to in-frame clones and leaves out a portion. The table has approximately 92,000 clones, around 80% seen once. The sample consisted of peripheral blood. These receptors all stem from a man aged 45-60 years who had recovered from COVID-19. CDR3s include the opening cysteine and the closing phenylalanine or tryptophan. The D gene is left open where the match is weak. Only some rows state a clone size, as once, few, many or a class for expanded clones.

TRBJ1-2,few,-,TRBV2,TGTGCCAGCAGTGAAGCACCGGGGGTCGCGATTAACTATGGCTACACCTTC,CASSEAPGVAINYGYTF
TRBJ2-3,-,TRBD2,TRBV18,TGTGCCAGCACTGGGACTAGCCAAAACACAGATACGCAGTATTTT,CASTGTSQNTDTQYF
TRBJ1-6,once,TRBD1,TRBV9,TGTGCCAGCAGCTCAACCGGGACAGGGAATTCACCCCTCCACTTT,CASSSTGTGNSPLHF
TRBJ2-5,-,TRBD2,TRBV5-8,TGTGCCAGCAGCCAAAAAAAAGGACTAGCCGAGACCCAGTACTTC,CASSQKKGLAETQYF
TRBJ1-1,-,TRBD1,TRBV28,TGTGCCAGCAGTTTAATTACAGGGGCACTTATGAACACTGAAGCTTTCTTT,CASSLITGALMNTEAFF
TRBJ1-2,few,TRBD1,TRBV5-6,TGTGCCAGCAGCCGCACCGGGACAGGGGAACGCTATGGCTACACCTTC,CASSRTGTGERYGYTF
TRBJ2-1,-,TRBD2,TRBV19,TGTGCCAGTAGTTTACAGCGGGGGGTATACAATGAGCAGTTCTTC,CASSLQRGVYNEQFF
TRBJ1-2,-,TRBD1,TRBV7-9,TGTGCAGTACCGGGAACAGGGGTGTCCTACTATGGCTACACCTTC,CAVPGTGVSYYGYTF
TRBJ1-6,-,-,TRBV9,TGTGCCAGCAGCGAACAGGGACGCGGATCACCCCTCCACTTT,CASSEQGRGSPLHF
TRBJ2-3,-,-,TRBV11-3,TGTGCCAGCAGCTGGGGAGTTGCAGATACGCAGTATTTT,CASSWGVADTQYF
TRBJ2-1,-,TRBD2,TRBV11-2,TGTGCCAGCAGGCTGACTAGCGGGGGGAATGAGCAGTTCTTC,CASRLTSGGNEQFF
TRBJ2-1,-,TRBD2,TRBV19,TGTGCCAGTCGGGGACTAGCGGGAGGAGCGAGGGGGTACAATGAGCAGTTCTTC,CASRGLAGGARGYNEQFF
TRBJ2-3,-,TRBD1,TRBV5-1,TGCGCCAGCAGCTCGGACAGGGTCGGCACAGATACGCAGTATTTT,CASSSDRVGTDTQYF
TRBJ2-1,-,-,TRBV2,TGTGCCAGTTCTTTTCTAGACCCAACATTGGGTGAGCAGTTCTTC,CASSFLDPTLGEQFF
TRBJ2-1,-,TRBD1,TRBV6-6,TGTGCCAGCATTAACGACAGGGGTGGGGTGCCCAATGAGCAGTTCTTC,CASINDRGGVPNEQFF
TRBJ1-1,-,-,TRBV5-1,TGCGCCAGCAGCTTGGCGGGTGACACTGAAGCTTTCTTT,CASSLAGDTEAFF
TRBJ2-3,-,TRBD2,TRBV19,TGTGCCAGTAGTCCCGGGACTAGCGGATCAGATACGCAGTATTTT,CASSPGTSGSDTQYF
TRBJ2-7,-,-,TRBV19,TGTGCCAGTAGGAGCGCGGCGGCCTCCGAGCAGTACTTC,CASRSAAASEQYF
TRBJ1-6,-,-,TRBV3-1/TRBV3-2,TGTGCCAGCAGCCAAGACAGGGTACGGTCACCCCTCCACTTT,CASSQDRVRSPLHF
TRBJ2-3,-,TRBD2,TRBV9,TGTGCCAGCAGCCCAGCGGGATTCGCTAGCACAGATACGCAGTATTTT,CASSPAGFASTDTQYF
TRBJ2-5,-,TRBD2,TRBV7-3,TGTGCCAGCAGCTTAACGGGACTAGGGGAGACCCAGTACTTC,CASSLTGLGETQYF
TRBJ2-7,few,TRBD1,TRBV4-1,TGCGCCAGCAGCCAAGATCATCCAGGGGGCTCCTACGAGCAGTACTTC,CASSQDHPGGSYEQYF
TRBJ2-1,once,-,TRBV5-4,TGTGCCAGCAGCTCAAGGGGGGGTCACTACAATGAGCAGTTCTTC,CASSSRGGHYNEQFF
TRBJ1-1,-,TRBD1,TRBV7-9,TGTGCCAGCGCCTTAGACAGGGCCAACACTGAAGCTTTCTTT,CASALDRANTEAFF
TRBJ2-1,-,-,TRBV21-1,TGTGCCAGCAGCAAAGTTGCTAGCGCAGAGTTCTTC,CASSKVASAEFF
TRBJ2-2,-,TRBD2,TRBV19,TGTGCCAGTAGCATAGCGGGGGGGGGCTACGGGGAGCTGTTTTTT,CASSIAGGGYGELFF
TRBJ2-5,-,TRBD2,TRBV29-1,TGCAGCGTGGCTACTCTAGCGGGGGAGACCCAGTACTTC,CSVATLAGETQYF
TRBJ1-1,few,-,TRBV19,TGTGCCAGTAGTATTTACGGAAGAACTATGAACACTGAAGCTTTCTTT,CASSIYGRTMNTEAFF
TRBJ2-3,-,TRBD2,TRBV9,TGTGCCAGCAGCACCAGGACTAGCGGGTCTAGCACAGATACGCAGTATTTT,CASSTRTSGSSTDTQYF
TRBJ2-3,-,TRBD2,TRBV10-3,TGTGCCATCAGGACCCTAGCGGGGATGGGAGATACGCAGTATTTT,CAIRTLAGMGDTQYF
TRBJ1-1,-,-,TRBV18,TGTGCCAGCTCACCCCCGGCAGGGGAGAGCACTGAAGCTTTCTTT,CASSPPAGESTEAFF
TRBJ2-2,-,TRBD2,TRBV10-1,TGCCCCCGCAGTCGGGGGGGGAACACCGGGGAGCTGTTTTTT,CPRSRGGNTGELFF
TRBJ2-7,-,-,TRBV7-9,TGTGCCAGCGCCGGGACATTCTCCTACGAGCAGTACTTC,CASAGTFSYEQYF
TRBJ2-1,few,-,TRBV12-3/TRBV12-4,TGTGCCAGCAGACTGGGGGGAGAGCAGTTCTTC,CASRLGGEQFF
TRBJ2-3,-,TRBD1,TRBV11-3,TGTGCCAGCAGCCCCGGACAGGGAGAAGATACGCAGTATTTT,CASSPGQGEDTQYF
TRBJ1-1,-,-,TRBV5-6,TGTGCCAGCAGCTTCCGGTACACTGAAGCTTTCTTT,CASSFRYTEAFF
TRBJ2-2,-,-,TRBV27,TGTGCCAGCAGTTTATCCCCGACATTTTGGGTGAACGGGGAGCTGTTTTTT,CASSLSPTFWVNGELFF
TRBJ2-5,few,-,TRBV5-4,TGTGCCAGCAGCTTGGCCTTAAGGGGTGAAGAGACCCAGTACTTC,CASSLALRGEETQYF
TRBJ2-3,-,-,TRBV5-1,TGCGCCAGCAGCATTCCTACAGATACGCAGTATTTT,CASSIPTDTQYF
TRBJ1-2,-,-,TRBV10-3,TGTGCCATCAGTGAGTCGACAGATGGCTACACCTTC,CAISESTDGYTF